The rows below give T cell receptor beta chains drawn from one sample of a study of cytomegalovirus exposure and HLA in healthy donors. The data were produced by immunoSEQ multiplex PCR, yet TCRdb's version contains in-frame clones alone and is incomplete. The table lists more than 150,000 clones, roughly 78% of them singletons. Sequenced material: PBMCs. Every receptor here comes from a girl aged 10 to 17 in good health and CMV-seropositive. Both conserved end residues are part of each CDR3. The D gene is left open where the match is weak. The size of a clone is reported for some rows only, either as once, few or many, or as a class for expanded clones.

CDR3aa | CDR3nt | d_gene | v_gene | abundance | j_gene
CASSESLITEAFF | TGTGCCAGCAGTGAGAGTCTTATTACTGAAGCTTTCTTT | - | TRBV2 | - | TRBJ1-1
CASSLSSGGPYEQYF | TGTGCCAGCAGTTTGTCTAGCGGGGGTCCATACGAGCAGTACTTC | TRBD2 | TRBV27 | - | TRBJ2-7
CASSIHGGSGANVLTF | TGTGCCAGCAGCATTCACGGGGGGTCTGGGGCCAACGTCCTGACTTTC | TRBD2 | TRBV11-2 | - | TRBJ2-6
CASSSETVPYEQYF | TGTGCCAGCAGTTCCGAGACAGTCCCCTACGAGCAGTACTTC | - | TRBV25-1 | - | TRBJ2-7
CASSPAGGARDTQYF | TGTGCCAGCTCCCCAGCGGGGGGGGCACGGGATACGCAGTATTTT | TRBD2 | TRBV2 | - | TRBJ2-3
CAWTTRRTPNYGYTF | TGTGCCTGGACCACCCGGAGGACCCCTAACTATGGCTACACCTTC | - | TRBV30 | few | TRBJ1-2
CASSSLGQAGDEQFF | TGTGCCAGCAGCTCATTGGGACAGGCGGGGGATGAGCAGTTCTTC | - | TRBV11-2 | - | TRBJ2-1
CASSLFGLAVETQYF | TGTGCCAGCAGCTTATTTGGACTAGCTGTGGAGACCCAGTACTTC | TRBD2 | TRBV7-8 | once | TRBJ2-5
CASSLGPGHTSDRFF | TGTGCCAGCAGCTTGGGTCCGGGACATACTTCGGATCGGTTCTTC | - | TRBV5-4 | - | TRBJ2-1
CASSDRNTEAFF | TGCGCCAGCAGTGACAGGAACACTGAAGCTTTCTTT | - | TRBV10-1 | - | TRBJ1-1
CASSLAAYEQYF | TGTGCCAGCAGCTTGGCGGCCTACGAGCAGTACTTC | - | TRBV5-6 | - | TRBJ2-7
CATRMRQGGSYEQYF | TGTGCCACCAGAATGAGACAGGGTGGTTCCTACGAGCAGTACTTC | - | TRBV12-1 | - | TRBJ2-7
CASSKRTEPTPLRETQYF | TGTGCCAGCAGCAAAAGGACAGAACCCACCCCACTTAGGGAGACCCAGTACTTC | - | TRBV11-3 | few | TRBJ2-5
CASSLAGQGYEQYF | TGTGCCAGCAGCTTGGCCGGGCAGGGATACGAGCAGTACTTC | - | TRBV5-6 | - | TRBJ2-7
CASSPRDYEQYF | TGTGCCAGCAGTCCCCGGGATTACGAGCAGTACTTC | - | TRBV6-6 | few | TRBJ2-7
CASNRGQSTEAFF | TGTGCCTCCAACAGGGGGCAAAGCACTGAAGCTTTCTTT | TRBD1 | TRBV10-3 | - | TRBJ1-1
CASRPASGGIQETQYF | TGTGCCAGCAGGCCGGCTAGCGGGGGTATCCAAGAGACCCAGTACTTC | TRBD2 | TRBV2 | - | TRBJ2-5
CASSQDRAEAFF | TGCGCCAGCAGCCAAGATCGAGCTGAAGCTTTCTTT | - | TRBV4-1 | - | TRBJ1-1
CASSQVKKLAGYSTDTQYF | TGCGCCAGCAGCCAAGTGAAAAAACTAGCGGGGTATAGCACAGATACGCAGTATTTT | TRBD2 | TRBV4-1 | - | TRBJ2-3
CASSQVVRGNFNEQFF | TGTGCCAGCAGCCAAGTTGTCAGGGGCAACTTCAATGAGCAGTTCTTC | - | TRBV14 | - | TRBJ2-1
CSVPISRQGASNTGELFF | TGCAGCGTCCCAATTTCGAGACAGGGGGCATCGAACACCGGGGAGCTGTTTTTT | TRBD1 | TRBV29-1 | - | TRBJ2-2
CASSPDRGGQPQHF | TGCGCCAGCAGCCCGGACAGGGGAGGGCAGCCCCAGCATTTT | TRBD1 | TRBV5-1 | - | TRBJ1-5